This T cell receptor beta chain appears in the sequencing data of a study of cytomegalovirus exposure and HLA in healthy donors. Study-wide findings and caveats: Later analysis demonstrated an association between a missense DCLRE1C variant and TCR beta V- and J-gene trimming. Most TCRs appeared rarely, but some public TCRs recurred in many donors. Later on, analysis showed that most CMV-associated TCR beta chains appeared to be HLA-restricted.

V lost 0 bases and J lost 5; bases outside the gene matches: 7. The CDR3 length is 16 residues. Germline CDR1 SGDLS, CDR2 YYNGEE. As to this clone: Its cognate antigen is unknown.

Both 60 Vbeta primers and 13 Jbeta primers went into the PCR. Sequenced by immunoSEQ multiplex PCR; TCRdb stores in-frame clones only, minus some. Of about 160,000 clones in the sample, around 76% were seen once. The J gene is TRBJ1-5, the V gene TRBV9, with 8 bases that match TRBD1. The source of this sequence is a woman aged 40 to 50 in good health and CMV-seronegative. The source material was PBMCs. In DNA, the CDR3 is TGTGCCAGCAGCGTAGGACAGGGGAGGTTCGATCAGCCCCAGCATTTT. Translation gives CASSVGQGRFDQPQHF. Using reference TRBV9 and TRBJ1-5 for the parts outside the CDR3, the full variable domain is DSGVTQTPKHLITATGQRVTLRCSPRSGDLSVYWYQQSLDQGLQFLIQYYNGEERAKGNILERFSAQQFPDLHSELNLSSLELGDSALYFCASSVGQGRFDQPQHFGDGTRLSIL.